This is a list of T cell receptor beta chains from one sample in a study of blood T cell repertoires in COVID-19. The table came from immunoSEQ multiplex PCR; TCRdb's copy has only in-frame clones and leaves some out. This table has a few hundred thousand clones, about 85% appearing once. The specimen was PBMCs or T cells enriched from blood (not recorded which). Every receptor here comes from a woman aged 55 to 70 who had recovered from COVID-19. CDR3s include the opening cysteine and the closing phenylalanine or tryptophan. D genes are given only for firm matches. Clone size is stated in some rows and not others, as once, few, many or a class when expanded.

TRBD1 TRBJ1-4 TRBV14 16 NA TGTGCCAGCAGCCGCCCCCGACAGGGCCATAATGAAAAACTGTTTTTT CASSRPRQGHNEKLFF
NA TRBJ1-6 TRBV4-1 15 NA TGCGCCAGCAGCCAGAGGGAGGGTTATAATTCACCCCTCCACTTT CASSQREGYNSPLHF
NA TRBJ1-2 TRBV2 16 once TGTGCCAGCAAACCCCTTAAAGGGGGGGTATCGGGTGGCTACACCTTC CASKPLKGGVSGGYTF
TRBD2 TRBJ2-1 TRBV14 15 NA TGTGCCAGCAGCCAAGTAACGGGGGGCTACAATGAGCAGTTCTTC CASSQVTGGYNEQFF
NA TRBJ1-1 TRBV5-1 13 few TGCGCCAGCAGCCCGGACGGGGGGCGTCGGGCTTTCTTT CASSPDGGRRAFF
NA TRBJ1-1 TRBV10-2 14 NA TGCGCCAGCAGTGGGGGCAGAGGTCCGCAAGAAGCTTTCTTT CASSGGRGPQEAFF
NA TRBJ1-5 TRBV19 17 NA TGTGCCAGTAGTAATGGGTGGGCGACTAGCGGCAATCAGCCCCAGCATTTT CASSNGWATSGNQPQHF
NA TRBJ1-2 TRBV6-5 14 NA TGTGCCAGCCATGGAGGAAATCTTAACTATGGCTACACCTTC CASHGGNLNYGYTF
TRBD1 TRBJ2-1 TRBV7-2 15 NA TGTGCCAGCAGCCCCCTGGGACAGACCTACAATGAGCAGTTCTTC CASSPLGQTYNEQFF
NA TRBJ1-1 TRBV5-1 13 NA TGCGCCAGCAGCCGGTCCTCGAACACTGAAGCTTTCTTT CASSRSSNTEAFF
NA TRBJ1-1 TRBV3-1/TRBV3-2 13 NA TGTGCCAGCCGACAGGCCGGGAACACTGAAGCTTTCTTT CASRQAGNTEAFF
NA TRBJ2-1 TRBV11-2 16 few TGTGCCAGCAGCTTAGATACGGGGGGCAGATACAATGAGCAGTTCTTC CASSLDTGGRYNEQFF
TRBD1 TRBJ2-2 TRBV10-1 15 NA TGCGCCAGCAGTGCGAAACAGGGGGGTCCCGGGGAGCTGTTTTTT CASSAKQGGPGELFF
NA TRBJ2-1 TRBV29-1 12 once TGCAGCGTTGAGCGTAAAAACAATGAGCAGTTCTTC CSVERKNNEQFF
NA TRBJ2-3 TRBV7-8 15 NA TGTGCCAGCAGCTTAGCGGGGGCCGGCTATGATACGCAGTATTTT CASSLAGAGYDTQYF
TRBD2 TRBJ2-3 TRBV9 16 NA TGTGCCAGCAGCGTAGTGGGCAGCGGGGGGGCCCCTACGCAGTATTTT CASSVVGSGGAPTQYF
TRBD1 TRBJ1-5 TRBV9 15 NA TGTGCCAGCAGCCCCGGGACAGGGGGGAGTCAGCCCCAGCATTTT CASSPGTGGSQPQHF
TRBD2 TRBJ2-3 TRBV7-2 15 NA TGTGCCAGCAGCTTAAGGCGGGGGGGCCAAGATACGCAGTATTTT CASSLRRGGQDTQYF
NA TRBJ1-4 TRBV5-1 15 once TGCGCCAGCAGCCCCGGGATAACAACTAATGAAAAACTGTTTTTT CASSPGITTNEKLFF
TRBD2 TRBJ2-3 TRBV4-1 16 NA TGCGCCAGCAGCCGACAGACTAGCGGGGGCACAGATACGCAGTATTTT CASSRQTSGGTDTQYF
TRBD1 TRBJ1-1 TRBV10-3 15 NA TGTGCCATCAGTGGAGGACAGGGGCCTCCCACTGAAGCTTTCTTT CAISGGQGPPTEAFF
TRBD2 TRBJ2-5 TRBV28 14 NA TGTGCCAGCAGGCCTAGCGGGGGGAGACAGACCCAGTACTTC CASRPSGGRQTQYF
TRBD1 TRBJ2-2 TRBV25-1 17 NA TGTGCCATCGAACTCGGGACAGGGAAGAGGAACACCGGGGAGCTGTTTTTT CAIELGTGKRNTGELFF
NA TRBJ1-3 TRBV29-1 11 NA TGCAGCGTTGGTCAGGGAAACACCATATATTTT CSVGQGNTIYF
TRBD1 TRBJ1-5 TRBV2 14 NA TGTGCCAGCAGTTGGGACAGCCTCAATCAGCCCCAGCATTTT CASSWDSLNQPQHF
TRBD2 TRBJ2-7 TRBV2 13 NA TGTGCCAGCACCGCTAGCGGCTCCTACGAGCAGTACTTC CASTASGSYEQYF
TRBD1 TRBJ1-5 TRBV10-2 15 NA TGCGCCAACCTTGCAGGACAGGGTGGGGATCAGCCCCAGCATTTT CANLAGQGGDQPQHF
NA TRBJ1-3 TRBV6-2/TRBV6-3 18 NA TGTGCCAGCAGTTACCCGGAGGGTAGGGCCGTTTCTGGAAACACCATATATTTT CASSYPEGRAVSGNTIYF
NA TRBJ1-6 TRBV10-3 14 NA TGTGCCATCAGTGCGACAGGAGATAATTCACCCCTCCACTTT CAISATGDNSPLHF
NA TRBJ1-2 TRBV5-1 15 NA TGCGCCAGCAGCCTCTACGGGGAATTCACGTCTGGCTACACCTTC CASSLYGEFTSGYTF
NA TRBJ1-5 TRBV28 13 NA TGTGCCATCCAGGGTTATAGCAATCAGCCCCAGCATTTT CAIQGYSNQPQHF
NA TRBJ2-2 TRBV6-5 12 NA TGTGCCAGCAGCGATCAGGCGGGGGAGCTGTTTTTT CASSDQAGELFF
NA TRBJ1-2 TRBV6-6 13 NA TGTGCCAGCAGTAAAAACGAAGAGAGGGGCTACACCTTC CASSKNEERGYTF
TRBD1 TRBJ1-2 TRBV9 13 NA TGTGCCAGCAGCGCAGAACAGGGGTCTGGCTACACCTTC CASSAEQGSGYTF
TRBD1 TRBJ2-1 TRBV11-2 13 NA TGTGCCAGCAGCTCGACAGGGGTCAATGAGCAGTTCTTC CASSSTGVNEQFF
NA TRBJ1-3 TRBV5-5 15 NA TGTGCCAGCACCCCCCGTACGGGTTCGGGAAACACCATATATTTT CASTPRTGSGNTIYF
NA TRBJ1-1 TRBV25-1 11 NA TGTGCCAGCAGGCAGGGGATTGAAGCTTTCTTT CASRQGIEAFF
NA TRBJ1-2 TRBV29-1 12 NA TGCAGCGTTATGAGGGAAGGCCTTGGCTACACCTTC CSVMREGLGYTF
TRBD1 TRBJ2-2 TRBV5-4 15 NA TGTGCCAGCAGTTTCCGGGACAGGGAGGGCGGGGAGCTGTTTTTT CASSFRDREGGELFF
TRBD1 TRBJ1-4 TRBV3-1/TRBV3-2 15 NA TGTGCCAGCAGCCAGGCTGACAGGGGAGGCGAAAAACTGTTTTTT CASSQADRGGEKLFF
TRBD1 TRBJ1-5 TRBV2 15 NA TGTGCCAGCACTGGAGAACAGGGGGTTTATCAGCCCCAGCATTTT CASTGEQGVYQPQHF
NA TRBJ2-5 TRBV9 14 NA TGTGCCAGCAGCGTAGGATCCGGGTGGGAGACCCAGTACTTC CASSVGSGWETQYF
TRBD1 TRBJ1-5 TRBV5-5 16 NA TGTGCCAGCAGCTTGGCCTGGGACAGGGGGAGGCAGCCCCAGCATTTT CASSLAWDRGRQPQHF
TRBD1 TRBJ1-1 TRBV19 15 NA TGTGCCAGTAGTATCGCGGGACAGAGGAACACTGAAGCTTTCTTT CASSIAGQRNTEAFF
TRBD2 TRBJ2-1 TRBV9 16 NA TGTGCCAGCAGCCCTTCGGGGACTAGTCTATACAATGAGCAGTTCTTC CASSPSGTSLYNEQFF
TRBD1 TRBJ1-1 TRBV19 13 once TGTGCCAGTAATCGACAGGGAAGGGCTGAAGCTTTCTTT CASNRQGRAEAFF
NA TRBJ1-3 TRBV5-6 15 NA TGTGCCAGCAGCTATGGGGGCCGAGCGGGAAACACCATATATTTT CASSYGGRAGNTIYF
NA TRBJ1-5 TRBV15 16 NA TGTGCCACCAGCCCCCAAGGGGAACGATTCAATCAGCCCCAGCATTTT CATSPQGERFNQPQHF
NA TRBJ2-3 TRBV11-3 15 once TGTGCCAGCAGCTTGACTCTGATTGATACAGATACGCAGTATTTT CASSLTLIDTDTQYF
NA TRBJ2-5 TRBV11-2 15 NA TGTGCCAGCAGCTTATCTATGACAGCCCAAGAGACCCAGTACTTC CASSLSMTAQETQYF
TRBD2 TRBJ2-5 TRBV30 16 NA TGTGCCTGGAGTGTAGCAGCGGGGGACCTCCAAGAGACCCAGTACTTC CAWSVAAGDLQETQYF
NA TRBJ2-3 TRBV1 18 NA TGCACCAGCAGCCAAGCTCTGAGCGGGGGGGCCCCCCCAGATACGCAGTATTTT CTSSQALSGGAPPDTQYF
TRBD1 TRBJ1-4 TRBV12-3/TRBV12-4 12 NA TGTGCCAGCAGTTTGCTTGGACAGGGCCTCTATTTT CASSLLGQGLYF